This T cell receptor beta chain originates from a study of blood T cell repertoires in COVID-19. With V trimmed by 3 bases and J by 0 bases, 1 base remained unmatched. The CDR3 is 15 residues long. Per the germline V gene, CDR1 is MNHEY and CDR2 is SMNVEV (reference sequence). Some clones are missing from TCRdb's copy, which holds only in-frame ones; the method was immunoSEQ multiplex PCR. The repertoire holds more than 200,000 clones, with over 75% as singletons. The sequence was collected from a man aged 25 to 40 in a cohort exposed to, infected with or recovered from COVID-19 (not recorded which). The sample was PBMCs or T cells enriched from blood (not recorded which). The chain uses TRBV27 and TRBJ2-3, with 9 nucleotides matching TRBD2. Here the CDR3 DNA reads TGTGCCAGCAGTTTGGGGACTAGCAGCACAGATACGCAGTATTTT. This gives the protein CASSLGTSSTDTQYF.